These T cell receptor beta chains were read from a single sample in a study of vaccination and CD4 T cells after COVID-19. Their specific antigens are unknown. Using its own MiXCR run on the PCR reads, TCRdb lists one record per CDR3 protein. The sample contains about 22,000 distinct CDR3 sequences, 55% to 65% of which appear only once. The sample consisted of CD4+ T cells from blood, cultured in vitro, taken before SARS-CoV-2 vaccination. These receptors all come from a human donor who received a COVID-19 vaccine. Both conserved end residues are part of each CDR3. The D gene is left open where the match is weak. Size is omitted from some rows. Given values are once, few, many or a class for expanded clones.

D gene,J gene,V gene,clone size,CDR3 protein,CDR3 DNA
TRBD1,TRBJ1-5,TRBV6-1,few,CASSRTGLNQPQHF,TGTGCCAGCAGTCGGACAGGGCTCAATCAGCCCCAGCATTTT
TRBD1,TRBJ1-6,TRBV7-8,few,CASSFILGQGNSPLHF,TGTGCCAGCAGTTTTATTCTGGGACAGGGGAATTCACCCCTCCACTTT
NA,TRBJ1-3,TRBV6-1,NA,CASTDGVPSGNTIYF,TGTGCCAGCACCGACGGGGTGCCCTCTGGAAACACCATATATTTT
TRBD1,TRBJ2-7,TRBV2,NA,CASSPNTGAWHEQYF,TGTGCCAGCAGCCCGAACACAGGGGCATGGCACGAGCAGTACTTC
TRBD1,TRBJ1-2,TRBV20-1,few,CSARTGTGNYGYTF,TGCAGTGCTAGAACCGGGACAGGCAACTATGGCTACACCTTC
NA,TRBJ2-5,TRBV12-5,NA,CASGDREGRETQYF,TGTGCTAGTGGCGACAGGGAGGGTCGCGAGACCCAGTACTTC
NA,TRBJ1-2,TRBV30,NA,CAWSVRQESRYGYTF,TGTGCCTGGAGTGTACGACAGGAAAGTCGGTATGGCTACACCTTC
TRBD1,TRBJ2-2,TRBV6-1,NA,CASRQGTGELFF,TGTGCCAGCAGACAGGGGACCGGGGAGCTGTTTTTT
TRBD1,TRBJ2-3,TRBV2,NA,CASRQDRGSNQPQYF,TGTGCCAGCAGACAAGACAGGGGTAGCAATCAGCCCCAGTATTTT
TRBD2,TRBJ2-3,TRBV10-1,few,CASSEGTSGGIGTDTQYF,TGCGCCAGCAGTGAGGGGACTAGCGGGGGAATTGGCACAGATACGCAGTATTTT
TRBD1,TRBJ1-2,TRBV10-3,once,CAIRGQGAQNYGYTF,TGTGCCATCAGAGGACAGGGGGCGCAGAACTATGGCTACACCTTC
TRBD1,TRBJ1-1,TRBV7-2,NA,CASSRQGQTNTEAFF,TGTGCCAGCAGCCGCCAGGGACAGACGAACACTGAAGCTTTCTTT
NA,TRBJ1-1,TRBV5-1,NA,CASSDLMNTEAFF,TGCGCCAGCAGCGATTTAATGAACACTGAAGCTTTCTTT
NA,TRBJ2-7,TRBV27,NA,CASSFRGHHSYEQYF,TGTGCCAGCTCTTTCAGGGGACACCACTCCTACGAGCAGTACTTC
NA,TRBJ1-2,TRBV12-3/TRBV12-4,few,CASSLGQGDYGYTF,TGTGCCAGCAGTTTGGGGCAGGGAGACTATGGCTACACCTTC
NA,TRBJ1-1,TRBV4-2,once,CASSQDLGQGTEAFF,TGTGCCAGCAGCCAAGATCTGGGTCAAGGCACTGAAGCTTTCTTT
TRBD1,TRBJ2-2,TRBV20-1,NA,CSARRSRGTGELFF,TGCAGTGCTAGAAGAAGCAGGGGGACCGGGGAGCTGTTTTTT
NA,TRBJ2-1,TRBV24-1,NA,CATSDFFTEQFF,TGTGCCACCAGTGATTTTTTCACTGAGCAGTTCTTC
NA,TRBJ2-1,TRBV20-1,NA,CSARGWRNYNEQFF,TGCAGTGCTAGAGGTTGGCGCAACTACAATGAGCAGTTCTTC
NA,TRBJ1-4,TRBV30,NA,CAWSEGGEKLFF,TGTGCCTGGAGTGAAGGAGGCGAAAAACTGTTTTTT